This TCR beta chain emerged from a study of T cell responses to AZD1222 COVID-19 vaccine. Broader study findings: Vaccine-associated CD4 TCRs ranged over spike, dominating at 160-218 and 743-854.

The CDR3 loop spans 14 amino acids. Germline CDR1 MNHEY, CDR2 SVGEGT. Trimming stripped 4 bases from V and 8 bases from J, with 18 bases between. Assay: immunoSEQ multiplex PCR; the TCRdb copy retains only in-frame clones and omits some. The data contain about 21,000 clones, approximately 82% of them singletons. On this clone: Its antigen is undetermined.

The V and J genes are TRBV6-2 or TRBV6-3 and TRBJ2-7; D gene ambiguous. The receptor comes from an adult in good health. Source: peripheral blood, taken on day 0 of AZD1222 vaccination. The DNA for the CDR3 is TGTGCCAGCAGTTGGGGTTACTCTACGAACCAGCAGTACTTC. Translated: CASSWGYSTNQQYF.